These 14 T cell receptor beta chains originate from one sample sequenced in a study of shared T cell receptors in the human thymus. The method was immunoSEQ multiplex PCR; TCRdb's version includes in-frame clones alone and lacks a portion of them. The sample lists about 660,000 clones, around 89% occurring once. The data also belong to a second study, concerning human thymus T cells.

Input material: thymocytes. The source is a boy younger than two with a congenital heart defect.

The chain has TRBV5-6 and TRBJ2-4; D is possibly TRBD2 (5 bases). CDR3 size: 17 residues. Trimming pared 3 bases from V and 0 bases from J, leaving 16 bases between. Germline V gene sequence: CDR1 SGHDT, CDR2 YYEEEE. CDR3 protein: CASSSYQDGEAKNIQYF. The CDR3 bases are TGTGCCAGCAGCTCCTACCAAGACGGGGAAGCCAAAAACATTCAGTACTTC. The variable domain in full, with the rest retrieved from reference TRBV5-6 and TRBJ2-4, is DAGVTQSPTHLIKTRGQQVTLRCSPKSGHDTVSWYQQALGQGPQFIFQYYEEEERQRGNFPDRFSGHQFPNYSSELNVNALLLGDSALYLCASSSYQDGEAKNIQYFGAGTRLSVL.

V is TRBV5-1 and J is TRBJ2-4, with D maybe TRBD2 (6 bases). The CDR3 is made up of 17 amino acids. Germline assignment: CDR1 SGHRS and CDR2 YFSETQ. V lost 0 bases and J lost 4, with 17 bases in between. The chain's CDR3 is CASSLDNAGRSKNIQYF. As DNA, the CDR3 is TGCGCCAGCAGCTTGGACAATGCAGGGAGGAGTAAAAACATTCAGTACTTC.

This clone was detected only a few times. The sample contains more than one DNA sequence encoding this CDR3. The chain uses TRBV29-1 and TRBJ1-3, with D uncertain. CDR3 length equals 14 residues. Germline-derived CDR1 and CDR2 are SQVTM and ANQGSEA. The V gene lost 6 bases and the J gene lost 0 bases, with 12 bases spanning the gap. CDR3 amino acids: CSVVGGSSGNTIYF. CDR3 sequence (DNA): TGCAGCGTCGTTGGTGGCAGCTCTGGAAACACCATATATTTT. Filled out from reference TRBV29-1 and TRBJ1-3, the complete variable domain reads SAVISQKPSRDICQRGTSLTIQCQVDSQVTMMFWYRQQPGQSLTLIATANQGSEATYESGFVIDKFPISRPNLTFSTLTVSNMSPEDSSIYLCSVVGGSSGNTIYFGEGSWLTVV.

The chain has TRBV6-5 and TRBJ1-1, with D possibly TRBD1 on 5 matching bases. The CDR3 sequence is 13 residues long. Germline V lookup: CDR1 MNHEY, CDR2 SVGAGI. The V gene lost 6 bases and the J gene lost 0 bases, with 8 bases spanning the gap. The CDR3: CASSRTLNTEAFF. In nucleotides, the CDR3 is TGTGCCAGCAGCCGGACACTGAACACTGAAGCTTTCTTT.

The chain uses TRBV7-8 and TRBJ2-3; 8 nucleotides align to TRBD2. With 4 bases clipped from V and 1 base from J, the junction kept 7 bases outside the gene matches. CDR3 length equals 16 residues. Germline CDR1 is SGHVS and CDR2 is FQNEAQ. The CDR3 protein is CASSSSSGLGTDTQYF. The CDR3 DNA sequence: TGTGCCAGCAGCTCCTCTAGCGGGTTAGGCACAGATACGCAGTATTTT.

CDR3 protein: CASSSPATNEKLFF. In nucleotides, the CDR3 is TGTGCCAGCAGCTCTCCGGCAACTAATGAAAAACTGTTTTTT. J is TRBJ1-4 and V is TRBV11-3; D unclear. This CDR3 is built from 14 residues. Germline-derived CDR1 and CDR2 are SGHNT and YENEEA. V was shortened by 4 bases and J by 0 bases, with 6 bases between the two germline ends.

The chain employs TRBV9 and TRBJ1-5, with 8 bases aligning to TRBD1. In germline, CDR1 is SGDLS, CDR2 YYNGEE. The CDR3 covers 18 residues. After removal of 3 bases from V and 3 bases from J, the junction contained 14 bases not matched to a gene. The CDR3 here is CASSAARFWTGHNQPQHF. The CDR3 DNA follows: TGTGCCAGCAGCGCAGCGAGGTTTTGGACAGGGCACAATCAGCCCCAGCATTTT.

The rearrangement joins TRBV4-3 to TRBJ2-3; TRBD2 is a possible D gene (6 bases). The CDR3 totals 22 residues. Germline CDR1 LGHNA, CDR2 YSLEER. Trimming took 0 bases from V and 3 from J, leaving 31 bases between them. CDR3 sequence (DNA): TGCGCCAGCAGCCAAGATAGTTTGGGACTTTCCGACTCAAAACTAAGGACAGATACGCAGTATTTT. Translating it yields CASSQDSLGLSDSKLRTDTQYF.

This clone came up once. J is TRBJ2-1 and V is TRBV7-9, with 10 bases that match TRBD1. Germline lookup yields CDR1 SEHNR and CDR2 FQNEAQ (reference sequence). The J segment lost 4 bases and the V segment lost 1 base, leaving 4 bases of the junction unmatched. This CDR3 has 16 residues. The CDR3 sequence: CASSLGGTGVYNEQFF. CDR3 DNA sequence: TGTGCCAGCAGCTTAGGAGGGACAGGGGTATACAATGAGCAGTTCTTC.

The rearrangement uses TRBV4-3 and TRBJ2-6; 12 bases match TRBD1. Germline loops: CDR1 LGHNA, CDR2 YSLEER. This CDR3 comprises 19 residues. With 3 bases clipped from V and 3 bases from J, the junction kept 9 bases outside the gene matches. In DNA, the CDR3 is TGCGCCAGCAGCCAGTTTCAGGGACAGGGGGCTTGTGGGGCCAACGTCCTGACTTTC. Residues: CASSQFQGQGACGANVLTF.

The chain has TRBV28 and TRBJ1-1, with D perhaps TRBD1 (6 bases). Germline CDR1 MDHEN, CDR2 SYDVKM. Trimming cost V 5 bases and J 4 bases, with 20 bases left between them. CDR3 size: 16 residues. DNA for the CDR3: TGTGCCAGCAGTCCCCCCTGGAGGGGGGGGGTCACTGAAGCTTTCTTT. This translates into CASSPPWRGGVTEAFF.

The sample holds one count of this clone. The chain employs TRBV11-2 and TRBJ2-2, with D hard to call. Germline CDR1 is SGHAT and CDR2 is FQNNGV. V was pared by 3 bases and J by 7 bases, with 15 bases between. This CDR3 has 15 residues. CDR3: CASSFSFLPSGELFF. CDR3 DNA: TGTGCCAGCAGCTTTAGCTTCTTACCCAGCGGGGAGCTGTTTTTT.

This clone occurred once. This rearrangement joins TRBV5-1 to TRBJ1-1; possibly TRBD1 for D (6 bases). The CDR3 contains 16 residues. The V gene lost 1 base and the J gene lost 6 bases, with 19 bases spanning the gap. Germline assignment: CDR1 SGHRS and CDR2 YFSETQ. The CDR3 bases are TGCGCCAGCAGCTTGTCTTTTGTCGGGGGGCGGCCTGAAGCTTTCTTT. Protein sequence: CASSLSFVGGRPEAFF.

The J gene is TRBJ2-7, the V gene TRBV27; 12 bases agree with TRBD1. The germline V gene encodes CDR1 MNHEY and CDR2 SMNVEV (reference sequence). The CDR3 loop spans 17 amino acids. Losses at the gene ends were 6 bases for V and 4 bases for J; bases not matched to a gene: 13. The CDR3, as DNA: TGTGCCAGCAGCTCCGAAGGAACGGGACAGGGGGCTTACGAGCAGTACTTC. Translated, it gives CASSSEGTGQGAYEQYF.